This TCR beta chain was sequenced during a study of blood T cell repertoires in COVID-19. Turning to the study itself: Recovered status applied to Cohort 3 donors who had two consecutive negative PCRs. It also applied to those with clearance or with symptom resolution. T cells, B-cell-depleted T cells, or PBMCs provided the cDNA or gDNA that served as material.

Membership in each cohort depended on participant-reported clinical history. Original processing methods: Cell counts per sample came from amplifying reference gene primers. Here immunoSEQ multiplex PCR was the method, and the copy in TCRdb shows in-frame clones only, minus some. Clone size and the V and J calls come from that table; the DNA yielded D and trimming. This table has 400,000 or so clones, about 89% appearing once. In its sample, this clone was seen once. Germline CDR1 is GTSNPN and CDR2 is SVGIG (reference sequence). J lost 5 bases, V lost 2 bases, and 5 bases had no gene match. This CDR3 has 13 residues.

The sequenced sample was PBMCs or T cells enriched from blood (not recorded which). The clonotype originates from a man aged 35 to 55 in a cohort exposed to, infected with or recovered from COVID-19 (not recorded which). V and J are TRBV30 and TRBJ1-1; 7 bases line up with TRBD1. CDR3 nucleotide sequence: TGTGCCTGGAGTTTGACAGGGCGAACTGAAGCTTTCTTT. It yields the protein CAWSLTGRTEAFF.